The following is a T cell receptor beta chain sequence with its context. Its matching antigen is unknown. The data originate from a study of T cell responses to AZD1222 COVID-19 vaccine. Produced via immunoSEQ multiplex PCR; TCRdb's table is partial and in-frame only. The sample records around 130,000 clones, around nine tenths being singletons. General study points: Of the AZD1222 recipients, only five or six were seropositive at baseline. Reportedly, nearly half the spike-specific TCRs target unmutated variant regions. In a largely white British group with more females than males, clonal diversity was possibly underestimated.

This CDR3 contains 14 residues. Germline V gene lookup returns CDR1 LNHNV and CDR2 YYDKDF (reference sequence). The junction had 8 bases not matched to a gene; V was cut back by 8 bases and J by 6 bases. The receptor's source is an adult who received the AZD1222 COVID-19 vaccine. Source: peripheral blood, taken 28 days after the second AZD1222 dose. This chain uses TRBV15 with TRBJ2-2; TRBD1 aligns across 8 bases. As DNA, the CDR3 is TGTGCCACCCGCGACAGGGGATTTGCCGGGGAGCTGTTTTTT. Its protein is CATRDRGFAGELFF.